The rows below give T cell receptor beta chains drawn from one sample of a study of blood T cells in healthy people across ages. TCRdb re-analysed the 5' RACE reads in MiXCR, keeping a single row per CDR3 protein. Among over a million distinct CDR3 sequences listed, roughly 59% were seen once. Sequenced material: blood. Receptors were obtained from a man aged 18 to 30 in good health. Both conserved end residues are part of each CDR3. The D gene is left open where the match is weak. Not all rows give a size; the values are once, few, many and, for expanded clones, a class.

d_call	v_call	cdr3_length	clone_size	j_call	cdr3_aa	cdr3_nt
TRBD2	TRBV6-1	16	-	TRBJ2-7	CASSAYLGLAGYEQYF	TGTGCCAGCAGTGCGTACTTGGGACTAGCGGGATACGAGCAGTACTTC
-	TRBV4-1	15	-	TRBJ2-1	CASSRSSGAGGEQFF	TGCGCCAGCAGCCGTTCCTCCGGGGCTGGGGGTGAGCAGTTCTTC
-	TRBV12-3/TRBV12-4	12	many	TRBJ2-2	CASSPGDGELFF	TGTGCCAGCAGTCCGGGTGACGGGGAGCTGTTTTTT
TRBD1	TRBV14	14	-	TRBJ2-7	CASSHWDSSYEQYF	TGTGCCAGCAGCCATTGGGACAGTTCCTACGAGCAGTACTTC
TRBD1	TRBV20-1	15	-	TRBJ2-7	CSAFKWGQGSYEQYF	TGCAGTGCCTTTAAGTGGGGACAGGGGTCTTACGAGCAGTACTTC
-	TRBV20-1	12	few	TRBJ2-1	CSASRDPNEQFF	TGCAGTGCTAGCCGGGACCCTAATGAGCAGTTCTTC
-	TRBV29-1	13	-	TRBJ2-3	CSVGRGRTDTQYF	TGCAGCGTTGGCAGGGGAAGAACAGATACGCAGTATTTT
-	TRBV18	11	-	TRBJ2-7	CASSQTNEQYF	TGTGCCAGCTCGCAGACGAACGAGCAGTACTTC
-	TRBV6-1	16	-	TRBJ1-4	CASSEHGQTNNEKLFF	TGTGCCAGCAGTGAACACGGACAGACCAATAATGAAAAACTGTTTTTT
-	TRBV6-5	14	-	TRBJ1-1	CAGSIDRRGTEAFF	TGTGCCGGCAGTATTGACAGGAGGGGAACTGAAGCTTTCTTT
-	TRBV3-1	16	-	TRBJ2-5	CASRSSERGVNNEQYF	TGTGCCAGCAGGTCCTCGGAGCGCGGGGTTAACAATGAGCAGTACTTC
-	TRBV4-3	15	few	TRBJ1-2	CASSQDYTSDYGYTF	TGCGCCAGCAGCCAAGATTATACCTCGGACTATGGCTACACCTTC
-	TRBV4-2	18	-	TRBJ2-1	CASSQEGYRQSLHNEQFF	TGTGCCAGCAGCCAAGAAGGCTATCGACAGTCCCTTCACAATGAGCAGTTCTTC
TRBD2	TRBV7-2	18	-	TRBJ2-3	CASSLQTSSVRDTDTQYF	TGTGCCAGCAGCTTACAGACTAGCTCAGTCCGAGATACAGATACGCAGTATTTT
-	TRBV27	12	once	TRBJ2-3	CASAPSLDTQYF	TGTGCCAGTGCGCCCAGCTTAGATACGCAGTATTTT
-	TRBV6-6	12	few	TRBJ2-5	CATEGPQETQYF	TGTGCCACCGAGGGACCACAAGAGACCCAGTACTTC
-	TRBV5-6	18	-	TRBJ2-5	CASSFFGQRDLYQETQYF	TGTGCCAGCAGCTTTTTCGGACAGCGGGACCTCTACCAAGAGACCCAGTACTTC
-	TRBV28	14	-	TRBJ2-7	CASSLLENFYEQYF	TGTGCCAGCAGTCTGCTAGAGAACTTCTACGAGCAGTACTTC
TRBD2	TRBV4-3	18	-	TRBJ2-3	CASSQQRVAGEGTDTQYF	TGCGCCAGCAGCCAACAAAGAGTGGCGGGGGAGGGGACAGATACGCAGTATTTT
-	TRBV15	12	few	TRBJ1-1	CATSRVYSEAFF	TGTGCCACCAGTCGAGTATATTCAGAAGCTTTCTTT
-	TRBV7-6	15	-	TRBJ2-3	CASSLSGVWGDTQYF	TGTGCCAGCAGCCTTAGCGGCGTTTGGGGGGATACGCAGTATTTT
-	TRBV4-1	15	few	TRBJ2-7	CASSQGLVSGGEQYF	TGCGCCAGCAGCCAAGGACTAGTCTCCGGAGGGGAGCAGTACTTC
TRBD1	TRBV24-1	14	-	TRBJ2-7	CATSPGQDVNEQYF	TGTGCCACCAGTCCCGGACAGGACGTTAACGAGCAGTACTTC
-	TRBV25-1	15	-	TRBJ2-1	CASSVRGNPYNEQFF	TGTGCCAGCAGTGTCCGGGGGAACCCCTACAATGAGCAGTTCTTC
-	TRBV4-3	13	-	TRBJ1-5	CASSKSPNQPQHF	TGCGCCAGCAGTAAGTCCCCCAATCAGCCCCAGCATTTT
-	TRBV5-8	12	-	TRBJ2-7	CATALGSYEQYF	TGTGCCACCGCCTTGGGGTCCTACGAGCAGTACTTC
-	TRBV28	13	once	TRBJ1-6	CASSFRGYSPLHF	TGTGCCAGCAGTTTCCGGGGCTATTCACCCCTCCACTTT
-	TRBV11-1	17	-	TRBJ2-1	CASSPRGGGSKDNEQFF	TGTGCCAGCAGCCCCAGGGGTGGCGGGAGTAAGGACAATGAGCAGTTCTTC